The 16 T cell receptor beta chains presented below share a single source sample, sequenced in a study of neurological immune-mediated disorders. TCRdb re-derived calls from the 5' RACE reads in MiXCR, one entry per CDR3 protein. The data hold about 54,000 distinct CDR3 sequences, with 4% observed a single time. Sequenced: CD4+ T cells from blood. The receptors here all came from a middle-aged woman with multiple sclerosis.

This clonotype showed up many times. The genes are TRBV3-1 and TRBJ2-7, with D uncertain. Germline loops: CDR1 LGHDT, CDR2 YNNKEL (reference sequence). The CDR3 runs to 13 residues. V was shortened by 3 bases and J by 5 bases, with 11 bases between the two germline ends. The CDR3 loop is CASSHQGNHEQYF. The CDR3 nucleotides read TGTGCCAGCAGCCACCAAGGGAACCACGAGCAGTACTTC.

This clonotype was found many times. The chain combines TRBV20-1 with TRBJ2-1; D not certain. The CDR3 loop spans 12 amino acids. V lost 0 bases and J lost 9, with 9 bases in between. Germline CDR1 and CDR2: DFQATT and SNEGSKA (reference sequence). The CDR3 DNA follows: TGCAGTGCTAGAGACCTCAGTGGTGAGCAGTTCTTC. It codes for CSARDLSGEQFF.

This clonotype was seen repeatedly, ten times or more. The CDR3 nucleotides read TGTGCCAGCACATCACTGGGAGCTAACTATGGCTACACCTTC. Its protein product is CASTSLGANYGYTF. The chain recombines TRBV5-6 with TRBJ1-2; no firm D call. Trimming stripped 6 bases from V and 0 bases from J, with 12 bases between. CDR1 and CDR2 (germline): SGHDT, YYEEEE. The CDR3 is made up of 14 amino acids.

This clonotype was picked up many times. This CDR3 reads CARVVNGELFF. DNA of the CDR3: TGCGCCAGGGTTGTAAACGGGGAGCTGTTTTTT. This sequence joins TRBV5-1 and TRBJ2-2, with D unresolved. Trimming left V 8 bases short and J 7 bases short, with 9 bases between. CDR3 length: 11 amino acids. Germline CDR1 reads SGHRS; CDR2 reads YFSETQ.

This clonotype was recorded at least ten times. The V call is TRBV28, the J call TRBJ1-5, with TRBD1 identical over 7 bases. The trim removed 8 bases at V and 1 base at J, leaving 20 bases unmatched. Per the germline V gene, CDR1 is MDHEN and CDR2 is SYDVKM. The CDR3 contains 19 residues. This CDR3 is CASSYRGKGGIWSNQPQHF. CDR3 sequence (DNA): TGTGCCAGCTCTTACAGGGGAAAGGGAGGGATATGGAGCAATCAGCCCCAGCATTTT. Filled out from reference TRBV28 and TRBJ1-5, the complete variable domain reads DVKVTQSSRYLVKRTGEKVFLECVQDMDHENMFWYRQDPGLGLRLIYFSYDVKMKEKGDIPEGYSVSREKKERFSLILESASTNQTSMYLCASSYRGKGGIWSNQPQHFGDGTRLSIL.

This clonotype was found a few times. V gene TRBV29-1 combines with J gene TRBJ2-1, with 7 positions matching TRBD1. After removal of 1 base from V and 10 bases from J, the junction contained 7 bases not matched to a gene. The germline gives CDR1 SQVTM, CDR2 ANQGSEA. The CDR3 runs 13 residues. The CDR3 bases are TGCAGCGTTGAAGTTACGGTAGGGGGCGAGCAGTTCTTC. This encodes CSVEVTVGGEQFF.

The chain's CDR3 is CASSSRDRSTDTQYF. CDR3 in DNA: TGTGCCAGCAGCTCACGCGACAGGAGCACAGATACGCAGTATTTT. The chain carries TRBV7-6 and TRBJ2-3, with D possibly being TRBD1 (6 bases). Germline CDR1 is SGHVS and CDR2 is FNYEAQ. V was clipped by 4 bases and J by 0 bases, with 11 bases between them. The CDR3 consists of 15 residues. The variable domain in full, with the rest retrieved from reference TRBV7-6 and TRBJ2-3, is GAGVSQSPRYKVTKRGQDVALRCDPISGHVSLYWYRQALGQGPEFLTYFNYEAQQDKSGLPNDRFSAERPEGSISTLTIQRTEQRDSAMYRCASSSRDRSTDTQYFGPGTRLTVL.

At least ten counts were recorded for this clonotype. The chain combines TRBV7-2 with TRBJ2-1, with D maybe TRBD2 (5 bases). V shed 4 bases and J shed 5 bases, with 12 bases lying between them. CDR1 is SGHTA, CDR2 FQGNSA, per germline. CDR3 length: 14 residues. DNA of the CDR3: TGTGCCAGCAGCTCGGACTGGATCCACAATGAGCAGTTCTTC. This codes for CASSSDWIHNEQFF.

This clonotype was seen repeatedly, ten times or more. V usage is TRBV27 and J usage is TRBJ2-7; TRBD1 matches at 11 bases. There are 15 residues in the CDR3. With V trimmed by 5 bases and J by 6 bases, 9 bases remained unmatched. Germline-derived CDR1 and CDR2 are MNHEY and SMNVEV (reference sequence). The CDR3 sequence: CASSRGTGGFGEQYF. CDR3 in DNA: TGTGCCAGCAGTCGGGGGACAGGGGGGTTCGGCGAGCAGTACTTC.

This clonotype was seen many times. This rearrangement joins TRBV7-8 to TRBJ2-7; 9 positions match TRBD1. The CDR3 has 14 amino acids. Germline V lookup: CDR1 SGHVS, CDR2 FQNEAQ. Trimming cost V 6 bases and J 5 bases; bases outside gene matches: 8. CDR3 DNA: TGTGCCAGCAGTATCCGGGACAGGGTCCACGAGCAGTACTTC. This codes for CASSIRDRVHEQYF.

This clonotype came up many times. The CDR3 DNA follows: TGCGCCAGCAGCTTGGTTGGACAGGGGACGTCTAGTGAGCAGTACTTC. Translated, it gives CASSLVGQGTSSEQYF. The chain carries TRBV5-1 and TRBJ2-7; 9 nucleotides agree with TRBD1. This CDR3 region has 16 residues. Germline V gene lookup returns CDR1 SGHRS and CDR2 YFSETQ. J lost 7 bases, V lost 0 bases, and 11 bases had no gene match.

In this sample, this clonotype turned up many times. CDR3 sequence: CASDQGETQYF. CDR3 in DNA: TGTGCCAGCGACCAGGGCGAGACCCAGTACTTC. This chain uses TRBV7-9 with TRBJ2-5; TRBD1 might be the D (5 bases). Trimming took 8 bases from V and 5 from J, leaving 9 bases between them. This CDR3 is 11 amino acids long. Per the germline V gene, CDR1 is SEHNR and CDR2 is FQNEAQ (reference sequence).

The sample holds many counts of this clonotype. J is TRBJ1-1 and V is TRBV5-1, with D hard to call. V lost 0 bases to trimming and J lost 3 bases, with 12 bases between them. Per the germline V gene, CDR1 is SGHRS and CDR2 is YFSETQ. The CDR3 is 15 amino acids. The CDR3 DNA is TGCGCCAGCAGCTTGGAGGACTGGAGGGACACTGAAGCTTTCTTT. This translates into CASSLEDWRDTEAFF.

This clonotype has ten or more counts. V and J are TRBV4-2 and TRBJ1-2; 9 bases match TRBD1. V dropped 0 bases and J dropped 7; count of bases not matched to a gene: 9. The CDR3 covers 16 residues. CDR1 is LGHNA, CDR2 YNFKEQ, per germline. CDR3 in DNA: TGTGCCAGCAGCCAAGAAATCAGGGACAGGGAGACTGGCTACACCTTC. As protein: CASSQEIRDRETGYTF.

This clonotype appeared many times. The chain is built from TRBV3-1 and TRBJ1-1; D gene uncertain. CDR3 length: 14 residues. CDR1 LGHDT and CDR2 YNNKEL come from the germline V gene (reference sequence). The V end lost 1 base, the J end lost 6 bases, and 12 bases lay between the germline ends. The CDR3 loop reads CASSQGGGRAEAFF. The CDR3 region has the DNA TGTGCCAGCAGCCAAGGAGGCGGAAGGGCTGAAGCTTTCTTT. Full variable domain (remainder filled in from reference TRBV3-1 and TRBJ1-1): DTAVSQTPKYLVTQMGNDKSIKCEQNLGHDTMYWYKQDSKKFLKIMFSYNNKELIINETVPNRFSPKSPDKAHLNLHINSLELGDSAVYFCASSQGGGRAEAFFGQGTRLTVV.

This clonotype was detected many times. The V gene is TRBV9, the J gene TRBJ1-1, with D uncertain. Trimming removed 7 bases at V and 4 bases at J, with 14 bases between. CDR3 length: 13 residues. Germline V CDR1 and CDR2: SGDLS, YYNGEE. CDR3 sequence: CASSVAGTTEAFF. Written as DNA, the CDR3 is TGTGCCAGCTCCGTAGCGGGAACCACTGAAGCTTTCTTT.